The sequence of this T cell receptor beta chain was determined in a study of identical twins. This clonotype was seen more than once but under ten times. One entry per CDR3 protein results from TCRdb running MiXCR on the 5' RACE reads. The table includes 470,000 or so distinct CDR3 sequences, around 24% detected once. The CDR3 sequence is 17 residues long. Trimming cost V 0 bases and J 7 bases, with 22 bases left between them. From germline, CDR1 is SGHDT and CDR2 YYEEEE. The same sample was also used in a study of T cells expressing NK-cell markers. This second study notes: The CD3+CD56-NKG2C+ fraction was also led by these clonotypes in a handful of donors. Whether the expanded NKG2C+ T cell clones recognized HCMV remained unclear.

The sequence derives from a woman aged 18-29 years in good health. The chain carries TRBV5-6 and TRBJ1-2; D is unclear. The sample comprised CD4+ T cells sorted from blood. The CDR3 sequence: CASSLGAARKGKSGYTF. CDR3 bases: TGTGCCAGCAGCTTGGGTGCAGCTCGGAAGGGTAAGAGTGGCTACACCTTC.